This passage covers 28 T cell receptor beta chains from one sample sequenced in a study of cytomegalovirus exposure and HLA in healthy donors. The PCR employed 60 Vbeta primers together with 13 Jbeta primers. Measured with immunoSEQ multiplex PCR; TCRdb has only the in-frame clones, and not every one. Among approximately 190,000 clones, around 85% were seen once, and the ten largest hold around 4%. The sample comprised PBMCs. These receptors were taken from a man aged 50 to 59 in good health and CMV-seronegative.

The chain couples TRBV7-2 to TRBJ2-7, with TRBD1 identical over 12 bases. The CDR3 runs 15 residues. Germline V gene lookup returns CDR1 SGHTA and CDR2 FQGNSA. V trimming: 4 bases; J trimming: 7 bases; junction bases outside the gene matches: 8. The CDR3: CASSSRDRGPLEQYF. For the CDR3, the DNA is TGTGCCAGCAGCTCCCGGGACAGGGGGCCCTTGGAGCAGTACTTC.

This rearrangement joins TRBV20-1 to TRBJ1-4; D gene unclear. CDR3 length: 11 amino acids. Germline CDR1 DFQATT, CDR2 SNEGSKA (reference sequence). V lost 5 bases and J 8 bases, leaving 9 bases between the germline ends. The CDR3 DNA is TGCAGTGCTCCTTCCGGGGAAAAACTGTTTTTT. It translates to CSAPSGEKLFF.

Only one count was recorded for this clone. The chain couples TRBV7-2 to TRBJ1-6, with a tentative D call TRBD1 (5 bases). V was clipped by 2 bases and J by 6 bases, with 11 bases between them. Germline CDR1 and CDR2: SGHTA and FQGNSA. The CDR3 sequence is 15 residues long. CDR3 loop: CASSLWGRTNSPLHF. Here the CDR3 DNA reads TGTGCCAGCAGCTTATGGGGCAGGACTAATTCACCCCTCCACTTT.

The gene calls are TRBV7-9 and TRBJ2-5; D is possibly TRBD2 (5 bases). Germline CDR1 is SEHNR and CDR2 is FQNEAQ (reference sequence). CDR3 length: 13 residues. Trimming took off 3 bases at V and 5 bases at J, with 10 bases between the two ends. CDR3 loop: CASSFEGLETQYF. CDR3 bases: TGTGCCAGCAGCTTTGAGGGATTGGAGACCCAGTACTTC. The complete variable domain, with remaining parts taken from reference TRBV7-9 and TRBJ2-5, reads DTGVSQNPRHKITKRGQNVTFRCDPISEHNRLYWYRQTLGQGPEFLTYFQNEAQLEKSRLLSDRFSAERPKGSFSTLEIQRTEQGDSAMYLCASSFEGLETQYFGPGTRLLVL.

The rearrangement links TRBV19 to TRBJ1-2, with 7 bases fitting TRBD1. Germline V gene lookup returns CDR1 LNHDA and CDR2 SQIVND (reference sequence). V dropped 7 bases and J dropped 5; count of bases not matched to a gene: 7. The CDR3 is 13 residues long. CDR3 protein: CASTPAGGYGYTF. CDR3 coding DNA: TGTGCCAGTACCCCGGCAGGGGGATATGGCTACACCTTC.

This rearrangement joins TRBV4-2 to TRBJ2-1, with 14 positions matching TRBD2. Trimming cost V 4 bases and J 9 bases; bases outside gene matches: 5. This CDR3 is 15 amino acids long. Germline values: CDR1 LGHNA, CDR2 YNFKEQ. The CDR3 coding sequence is TGTGCCAGCAGCCGACTAGCGGGGGGGCAGGGTGAGCAGTTCTTC. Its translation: CASSRLAGGQGEQFF.

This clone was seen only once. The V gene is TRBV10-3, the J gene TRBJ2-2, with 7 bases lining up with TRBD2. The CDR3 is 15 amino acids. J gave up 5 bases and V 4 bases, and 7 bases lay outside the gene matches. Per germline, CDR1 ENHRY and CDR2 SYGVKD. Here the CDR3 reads CAISGTMGGTGELFF. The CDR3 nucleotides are TGTGCCATCAGTGGGACGATGGGGGGGACCGGGGAGCTGTTTTTT.

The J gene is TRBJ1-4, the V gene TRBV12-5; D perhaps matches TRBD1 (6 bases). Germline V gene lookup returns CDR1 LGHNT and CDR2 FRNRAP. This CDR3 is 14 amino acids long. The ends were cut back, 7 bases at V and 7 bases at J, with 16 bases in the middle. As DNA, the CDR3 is TGTGCTAGTGCCGTTCAGGGGATGCGTGAAAAACTGTTTTTT. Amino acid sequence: CASAVQGMREKLFF.

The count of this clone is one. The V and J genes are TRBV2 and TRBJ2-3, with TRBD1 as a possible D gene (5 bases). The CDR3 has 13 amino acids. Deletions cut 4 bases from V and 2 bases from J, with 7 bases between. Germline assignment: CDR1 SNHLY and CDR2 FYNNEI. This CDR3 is CASSGRVTDTQYF. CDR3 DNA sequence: TGTGCCAGCAGTGGCAGGGTCACAGATACGCAGTATTTT.

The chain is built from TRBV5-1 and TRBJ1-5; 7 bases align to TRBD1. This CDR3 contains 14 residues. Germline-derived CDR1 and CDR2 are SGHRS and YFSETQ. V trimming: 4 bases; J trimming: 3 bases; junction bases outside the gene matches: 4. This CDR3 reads CASSPTGDNQPQHF. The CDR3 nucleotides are TGCGCCAGCAGCCCTACAGGGGACAATCAGCCCCAGCATTTT. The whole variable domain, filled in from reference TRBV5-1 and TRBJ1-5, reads KAGVTQTPRYLIKTRGQQVTLSCSPISGHRSVSWYQQTPGQGLQFLFEYFSETQRNKGNFPGRFSGRQFSNSRSEMNVSTLELGDSALYLCASSPTGDNQPQHFGDGTRLSIL.

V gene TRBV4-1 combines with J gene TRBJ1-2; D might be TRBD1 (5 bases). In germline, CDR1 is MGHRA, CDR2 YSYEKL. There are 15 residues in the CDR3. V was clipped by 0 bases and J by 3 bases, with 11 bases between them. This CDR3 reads CASSQEGWGDYGYTF. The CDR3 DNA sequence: TGCGCCAGCAGCCAAGAAGGGTGGGGGGACTATGGCTACACCTTC.

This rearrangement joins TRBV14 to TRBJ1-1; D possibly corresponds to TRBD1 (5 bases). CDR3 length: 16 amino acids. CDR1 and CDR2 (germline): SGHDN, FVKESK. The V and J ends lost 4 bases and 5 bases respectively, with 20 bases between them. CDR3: CASSPNWWGGRTEAFF. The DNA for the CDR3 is TGTGCCAGCAGCCCTAACTGGTGGGGCGGAAGAACTGAAGCTTTCTTT. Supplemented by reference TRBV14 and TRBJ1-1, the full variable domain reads EAGVTQFPSHSVIEKGQTVTLRCDPISGHDNLYWYRRVMGKEIKFLLHFVKESKQDESGMPNNRFLAERTGGTYSTLKVQPAELEDSGVYFCASSPNWWGGRTEAFFGQGTRLTVV.

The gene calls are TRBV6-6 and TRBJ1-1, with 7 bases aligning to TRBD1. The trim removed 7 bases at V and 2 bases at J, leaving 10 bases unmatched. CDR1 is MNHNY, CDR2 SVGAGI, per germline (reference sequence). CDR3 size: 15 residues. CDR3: CASNDVDRVNTEAFF. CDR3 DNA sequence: TGTGCCAGCAACGACGTTGACAGGGTTAACACTGAAGCTTTCTTT.

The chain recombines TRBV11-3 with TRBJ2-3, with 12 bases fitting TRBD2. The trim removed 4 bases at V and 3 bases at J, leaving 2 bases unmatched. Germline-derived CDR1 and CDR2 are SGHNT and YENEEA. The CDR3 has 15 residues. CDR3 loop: CASSSGLAGTDTQYF. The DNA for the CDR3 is TGTGCCAGCAGCTCCGGACTAGCGGGAACAGATACGCAGTATTTT.

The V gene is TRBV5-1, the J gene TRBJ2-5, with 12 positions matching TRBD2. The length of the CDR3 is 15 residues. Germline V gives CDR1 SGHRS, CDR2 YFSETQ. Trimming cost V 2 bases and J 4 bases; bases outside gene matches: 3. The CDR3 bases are TGCGCCAGCAGCTTCGGACTAGCGGGGATAGAGACCCAGTACTTC. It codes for CASSFGLAGIETQYF.

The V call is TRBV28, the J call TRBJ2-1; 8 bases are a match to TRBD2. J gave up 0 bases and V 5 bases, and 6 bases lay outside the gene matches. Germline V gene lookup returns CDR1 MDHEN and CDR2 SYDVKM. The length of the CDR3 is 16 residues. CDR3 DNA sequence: TGTGCCAGCAGTAAGAGTCGGGGGGGCTCCTACAATGAGCAGTTCTTC. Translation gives CASSKSRGGSYNEQFF.

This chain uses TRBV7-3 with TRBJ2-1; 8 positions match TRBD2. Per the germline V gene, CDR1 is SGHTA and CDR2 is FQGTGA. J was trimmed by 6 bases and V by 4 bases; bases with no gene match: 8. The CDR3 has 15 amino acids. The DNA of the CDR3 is TGTGCCAGCAGCTCCCCTCCGGGGGGGGGCAATGAGCAGTTCTTC. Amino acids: CASSSPPGGGNEQFF.

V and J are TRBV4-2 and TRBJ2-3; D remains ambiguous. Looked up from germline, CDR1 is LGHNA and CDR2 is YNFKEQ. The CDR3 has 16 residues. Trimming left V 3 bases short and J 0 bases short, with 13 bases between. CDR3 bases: TGTGCCAGCAGCCATCTGGGCGCCGGTAGCACAGATACGCAGTATTTT. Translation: CASSHLGAGSTDTQYF.

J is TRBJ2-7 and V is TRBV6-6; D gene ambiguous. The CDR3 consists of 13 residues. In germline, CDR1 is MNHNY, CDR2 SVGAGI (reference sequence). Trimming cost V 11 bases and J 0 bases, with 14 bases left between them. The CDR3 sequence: CAAGSGSSYEQYF. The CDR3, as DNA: TGTGCCGCCGGCTCCGGGTCCTCCTACGAGCAGTACTTC.

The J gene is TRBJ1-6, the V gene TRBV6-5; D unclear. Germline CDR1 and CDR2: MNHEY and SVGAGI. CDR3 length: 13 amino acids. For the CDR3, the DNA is TGTGCAACCTCGCCGGGAACGGGTTCACCCCTCCACTTT. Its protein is CATSPGTGSPLHF.

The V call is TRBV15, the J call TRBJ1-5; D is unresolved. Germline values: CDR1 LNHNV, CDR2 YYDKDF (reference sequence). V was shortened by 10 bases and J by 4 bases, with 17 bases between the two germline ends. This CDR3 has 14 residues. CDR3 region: CARGWEQRNQPQHF. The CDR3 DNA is TGTGCCAGAGGATGGGAGCAGCGAAATCAGCCCCAGCATTTT.

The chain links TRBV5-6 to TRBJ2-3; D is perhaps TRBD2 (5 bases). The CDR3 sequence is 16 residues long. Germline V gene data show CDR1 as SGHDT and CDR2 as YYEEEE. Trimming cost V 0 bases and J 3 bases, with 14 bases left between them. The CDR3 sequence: CASSLALRRLTDTQYF. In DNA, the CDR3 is TGTGCCAGCAGCTTGGCCTTGCGGAGGTTGACAGATACGCAGTATTTT.

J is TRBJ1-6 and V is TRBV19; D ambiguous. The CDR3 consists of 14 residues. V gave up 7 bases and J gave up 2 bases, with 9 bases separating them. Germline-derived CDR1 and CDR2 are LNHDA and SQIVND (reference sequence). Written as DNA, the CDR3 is TGTGCCAGTACAACAGCGGCCTATAATTCACCCCTCCACTTT. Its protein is CASTTAAYNSPLHF.

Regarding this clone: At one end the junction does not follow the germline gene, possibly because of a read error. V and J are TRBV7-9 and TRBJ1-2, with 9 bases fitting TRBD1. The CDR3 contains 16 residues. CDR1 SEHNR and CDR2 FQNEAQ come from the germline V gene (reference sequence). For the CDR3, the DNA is TGTTCCAGCAGCCCAATACAGGGGGCGACTAACTATGGCTACACCTTC. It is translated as CSSSPIQGATNYGYTF. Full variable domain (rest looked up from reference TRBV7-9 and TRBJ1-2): DTGVSQNPRHKITKRGQNVTFRCDPISEHNRLYWYRQTLGQGPEFLTYFQNEAQLEKSRLLSDRFSAERPKGSFSTLEIQRTEQGDSAMYLCSSSPIQGATNYGYTFGSGTRLTVV.

CDR3 DNA: TGTGCCAGCAGCTTAGATCGGCGGGGAAACACTGAAGCTTTCTTT. This translates into CASSLDRRGNTEAFF. This sequence joins TRBV11-2 and TRBJ1-1, with D unresolved. Germline lookup yields CDR1 SGHAT and CDR2 FQNNGV. This CDR3 has 15 residues. Trimming shortened V by 0 bases and J by 2 bases, and 10 bases separated the two germline ends.

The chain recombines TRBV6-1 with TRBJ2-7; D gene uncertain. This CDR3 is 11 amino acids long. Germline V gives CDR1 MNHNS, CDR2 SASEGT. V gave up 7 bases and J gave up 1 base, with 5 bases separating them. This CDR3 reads CASTQSYEQYF. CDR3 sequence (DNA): TGTGCCAGCACCCAGTCCTACGAGCAGTACTTC.

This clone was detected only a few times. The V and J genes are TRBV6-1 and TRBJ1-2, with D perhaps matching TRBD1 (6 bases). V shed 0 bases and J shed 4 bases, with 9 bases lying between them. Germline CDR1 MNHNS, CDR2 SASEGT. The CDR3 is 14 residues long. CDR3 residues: CASSEARGGYGYTF. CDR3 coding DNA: TGTGCCAGCAGTGAAGCGAGGGGGGGCTATGGCTACACCTTC.

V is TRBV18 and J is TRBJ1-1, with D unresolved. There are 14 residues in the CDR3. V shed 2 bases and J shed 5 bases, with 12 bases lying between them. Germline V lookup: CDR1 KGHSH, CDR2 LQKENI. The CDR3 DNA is TGTGCCAGCTCACCAGGGCGCGGGTCTACTGAAGCTTTCTTT. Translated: CASSPGRGSTEAFF.